What follows are 6 T cell receptor beta chains derived from one specimen sequenced in a study of cytomegalovirus exposure and HLA in healthy donors. PCR involved 60 Vbeta and 13 Jbeta primers. Using immunoSEQ multiplex PCR, the repertoire was profiled, and TCRdb retains in-frame clones only, with some absent. The data contain around 160,000 clones, roughly 80% of them singletons. Sequencing used PBMCs. These receptors all stem from a male donor in good health and CMV-seronegative.

V and J are TRBV6-5 and TRBJ2-7; a possible D gene is TRBD1 (6 bases). CDR3 length equals 15 residues. Germline loops: CDR1 MNHEY, CDR2 SVGAGI. V was trimmed by 0 bases and J by 2 bases, leaving 11 bases between them. The CDR3 loop reads CASSYSSTGPYEQYF. Here the CDR3 DNA reads TGTGCCAGCAGTTACTCGAGTACAGGGCCCTACGAGCAGTACTTC.

The rearrangement links TRBV18 to TRBJ2-7; D not certain. Germline values: CDR1 KGHSH, CDR2 LQKENI. The V end was cut by 3 bases, the J end by 5 bases, with 11 bases between. The CDR3 is 13 residues long. CDR3 loop: CASSPDSVDEQYF. The CDR3, as DNA: TGTGCCAGCTCACCCGATTCGGTCGACGAGCAGTACTTC.

This chain joins TRBV12-5 and TRBJ1-1; 8 nucleotides match TRBD1. V shed 5 bases, J shed 5 bases, and the junction held 4 bases outside the gene matches. The V gene's germline CDR1 is LGHNT and CDR2 FRNRAP. The CDR3 is 13 amino acids. The CDR3 is CASGRQGKTEAFF. CDR3 coding DNA: TGTGCTAGTGGTCGACAGGGGAAGACTGAAGCTTTCTTT.

The rearrangement uses TRBV7-3 and TRBJ2-3, with D tentatively TRBD1 (7 bases). The CDR3 has 14 residues. Germline CDR1 reads SGHTA; CDR2 reads FQGTGA. Between the trimmed V and J ends, which lost 5 bases and 1 base, there was a span of 10 bases. The CDR3 DNA reads as TGTGCCAGCAGCCAGGGGGGCGGCACAGATACGCAGTATTTT. Its protein product is CASSQGGGTDTQYF.

This chain uses TRBV4-3 with TRBJ1-2; 12 bases align to TRBD1. Losses at the gene ends were 4 bases for V and 6 bases for J; bases not matched to a gene: 6. The CDR3 runs 15 residues. Germline V CDR1 and CDR2: LGHNA, YSLEER. CDR3 residues: CASSPGTGGADGYTF. In nucleotides, the CDR3 is TGCGCCAGCAGCCCGGGGACAGGGGGCGCGGATGGCTACACCTTC.

The chain has TRBV6-1 and TRBJ2-3; maybe TRBD1 (6 bases). The CDR3 extends over 14 amino acids. The ends were cut back, 7 bases at V and 2 bases at J, with 13 bases in the middle. From germline, CDR1 is MNHNS and CDR2 SASEGT. For the CDR3, the DNA is TGTGCCAGCACCCTCAGGGGCCCCACAGATACGCAGTATTTT. It is translated as CASTLRGPTDTQYF.